Each of the 3 T cell receptor beta chains below was sequenced from the same sample in a study of T-cell memory formation after mild COVID-19 (dated by TCRdb to about 2021). Receptors were amplified or captured by 5' RACE. TCRdb lists the instrument as Illumina NovaSeq 6000. TCRdb reprocessed the public reads (quality trimming at Q25 with fastp, clone calling with MiXCR) and kept in-frame beta chains. Rows are combined by CDR3 protein, so each entry shows the most common genes and DNA. This sample holds about 350,000 distinct CDR3 sequences; roughly an eighth were observed only once. The ten largest clones represent less than 25% of the sample. The specimen was PBMCs or a T cell subset sorted from them (not recorded which). Every receptor here comes from a man aged 18 to 29 who had mild COVID-19 (a few samples of this study predate the infection). The sample titles of this study are shuffled in the database, so cell type and time point are left out; the donor was told from shared clones.

This clonotype was counted between two and nine times. The rearrangement joins TRBV5-4 to TRBJ2-2, with D possibly matching TRBD1 (5 bases). V was trimmed by 4 bases and J by 7 bases, leaving 17 bases between them. Germline loops: CDR1 SGHNT, CDR2 YYREEE (reference sequence). This CDR3 is 15 amino acids long. CDR3 region: CASSRRDSIGGELFF. CDR3 DNA: TGTGCCAGCAGCCGACGCGACAGCATTGGCGGGGAGCTGTTTTTT. Full variable domain (missing parts from reference TRBV5-4 and TRBJ2-2): ETGVTQSPTHLIKTRGQQVTLRCSSQSGHNTVSWYQQALGQGPQFIFQYYREEENGRGNFPPRFSGLQFPNYSSELNVNALELDDSALYLCASSRRDSIGGELFFGEGSRLTVL.

In its sample, this clonotype was seen a few times. The chain carries TRBV11-2 and TRBJ1-4; TRBD1 matches at 10 bases. Trimming took 2 bases from V and 8 from J; bases not matched to a gene: 5. Germline assignment: CDR1 SGHAT and CDR2 FQNNGV. The CDR3 consists of 15 residues. CDR3 sequence (DNA): TGTGCCAGCAGCTTACGACAGGGGGCAGAAGAAAAACTGTTTTTT. As protein: CASSLRQGAEEKLFF.

The chain uses TRBV20-1 and TRBJ2-6; 7 bases match TRBD1. Germline V gene lookup returns CDR1 DFQATT and CDR2 SNEGSKA (reference sequence). Trimming at V came to 4 bases and at J to 1 base, leaving 7 bases not matched to a gene. The CDR3 length is 16 residues. The CDR3 DNA reads as TGCAGTGCTACCGGACAGGCGATATCTGGGGCCAACGTCCTGACTTTC. Translated, it gives CSATGQAISGANVLTF.